This T cell receptor beta chain originates from a study of cytomegalovirus exposure and HLA in healthy donors. The donors formed part of the roughly 110-subject validation cohort, distinct from the approximately 670-subject first cohort. Data came from immunoSEQ multiplex PCR; TCRdb stores just in-frame clones and leaves some out. Of 250,000 to 300,000 clones listed, just over 85% are singletons. The CDR3 consists of 14 residues. CDR1 and CDR2 from the germline V gene are SGHTA and FQGNSA. V dropped 7 bases and J dropped 2 bases, with 14 bases sitting between them. Sequences were obtained from PBMCs. The gene calls are TRBV7-2 and TRBJ1-2; perhaps TRBD1 as D (6 bases). The origin of this receptor is a woman aged 18 to 35 in good health and CMV-seronegative. The CDR3 spells CASTGRRGNYGYTF. The CDR3 bases are TGTGCCAGCACGGGTCGAAGGGGGAACTATGGCTACACCTTC.